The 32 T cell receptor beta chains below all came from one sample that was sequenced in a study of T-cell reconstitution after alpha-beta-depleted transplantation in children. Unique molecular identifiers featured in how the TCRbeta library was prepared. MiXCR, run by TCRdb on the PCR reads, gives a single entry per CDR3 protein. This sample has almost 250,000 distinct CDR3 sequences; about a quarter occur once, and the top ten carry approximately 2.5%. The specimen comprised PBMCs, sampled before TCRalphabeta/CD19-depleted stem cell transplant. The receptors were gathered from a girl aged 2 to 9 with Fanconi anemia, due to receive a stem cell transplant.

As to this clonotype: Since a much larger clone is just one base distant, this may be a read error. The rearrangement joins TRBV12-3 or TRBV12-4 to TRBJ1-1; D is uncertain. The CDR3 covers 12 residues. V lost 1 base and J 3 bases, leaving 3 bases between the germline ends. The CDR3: CASSLVYTEAFF. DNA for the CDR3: TGTGCCAGCAGTTTAGTGTACACTGAAGCTTTCTTT.

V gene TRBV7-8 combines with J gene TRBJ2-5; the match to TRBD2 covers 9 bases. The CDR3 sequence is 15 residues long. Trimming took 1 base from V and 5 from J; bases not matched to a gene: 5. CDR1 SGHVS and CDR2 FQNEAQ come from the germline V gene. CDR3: CASSLDAGGGETQYF. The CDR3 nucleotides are TGTGCCAGCAGCTTAGATGCGGGAGGGGGGGAGACCCAGTACTTC.

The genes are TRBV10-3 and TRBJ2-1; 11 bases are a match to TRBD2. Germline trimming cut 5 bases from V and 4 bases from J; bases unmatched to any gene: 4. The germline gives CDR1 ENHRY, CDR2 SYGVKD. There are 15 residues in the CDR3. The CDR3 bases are TGTGCCATCAGTATACTAGCGGGAGTATACAATGAGCAGTTCTTC. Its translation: CAISILAGVYNEQFF.

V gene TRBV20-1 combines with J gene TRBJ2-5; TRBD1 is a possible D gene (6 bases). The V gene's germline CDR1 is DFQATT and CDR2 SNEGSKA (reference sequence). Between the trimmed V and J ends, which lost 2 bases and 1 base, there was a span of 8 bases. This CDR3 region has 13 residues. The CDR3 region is CSARRTVQETQYF. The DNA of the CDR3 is TGCAGTGCTAGACGGACAGTCCAAGAGACCCAGTACTTC.

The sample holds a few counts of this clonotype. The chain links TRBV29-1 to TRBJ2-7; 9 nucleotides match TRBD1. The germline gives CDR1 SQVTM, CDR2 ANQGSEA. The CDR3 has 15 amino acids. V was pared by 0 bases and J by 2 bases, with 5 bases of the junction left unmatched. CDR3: CSVEEPGQGAYEQYF. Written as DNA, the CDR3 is TGCAGCGTTGAAGAACCGGGACAGGGCGCCTACGAGCAGTACTTC.

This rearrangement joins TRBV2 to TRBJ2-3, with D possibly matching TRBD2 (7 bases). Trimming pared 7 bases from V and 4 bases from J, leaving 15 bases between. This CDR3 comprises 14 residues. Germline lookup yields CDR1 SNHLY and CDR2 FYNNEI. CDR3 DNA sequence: TGTGCCAGCAAGGGGGGGGCCAACGCAGATACGCAGTATTTT. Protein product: CASKGGANADTQYF.

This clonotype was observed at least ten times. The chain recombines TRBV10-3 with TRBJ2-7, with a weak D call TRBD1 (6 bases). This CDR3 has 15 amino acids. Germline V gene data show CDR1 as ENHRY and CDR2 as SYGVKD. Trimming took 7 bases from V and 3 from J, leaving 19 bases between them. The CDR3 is CAIKSSTGRNYEQYF. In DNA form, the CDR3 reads TGTGCCATCAAATCATCGACAGGACGAAACTACGAGCAGTACTTC.

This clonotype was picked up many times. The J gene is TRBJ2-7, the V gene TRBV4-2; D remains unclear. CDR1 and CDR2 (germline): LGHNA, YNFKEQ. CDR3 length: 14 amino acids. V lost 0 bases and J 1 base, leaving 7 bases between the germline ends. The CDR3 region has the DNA TGTGCCAGCAGCCAAGATGGCGGATCCTACGAGCAGTACTTC. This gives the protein CASSQDGGSYEQYF.

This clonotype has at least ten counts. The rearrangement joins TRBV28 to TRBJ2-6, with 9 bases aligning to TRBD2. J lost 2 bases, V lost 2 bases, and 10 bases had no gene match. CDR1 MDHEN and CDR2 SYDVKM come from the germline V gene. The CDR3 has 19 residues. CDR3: CASSLEREAGGPGANVLTF. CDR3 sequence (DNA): TGTGCCAGCAGTTTAGAGAGGGAAGCGGGGGGACCTGGGGCCAACGTCCTGACTTTC.

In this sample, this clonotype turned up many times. The CDR3: CATSDLAGGSYNEQFF. CDR3 bases: TGTGCCACCAGTGATTTGGCGGGAGGGTCCTACAATGAGCAGTTCTTC. V and J are TRBV24-1 and TRBJ2-1; 9 bases agree with TRBD2. Losses at the gene ends were 0 bases for V and 1 base for J; bases not matched to a gene: 0. CDR3 length: 16 amino acids. Looked up from germline, CDR1 is KGHDR and CDR2 is SFDVKD.

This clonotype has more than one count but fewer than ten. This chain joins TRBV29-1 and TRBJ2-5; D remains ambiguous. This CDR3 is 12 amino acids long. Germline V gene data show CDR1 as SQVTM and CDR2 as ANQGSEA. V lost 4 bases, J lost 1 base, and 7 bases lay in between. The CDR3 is CSVGPFQETQYF. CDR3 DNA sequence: TGCAGCGTTGGACCCTTCCAAGAGACCCAGTACTTC.

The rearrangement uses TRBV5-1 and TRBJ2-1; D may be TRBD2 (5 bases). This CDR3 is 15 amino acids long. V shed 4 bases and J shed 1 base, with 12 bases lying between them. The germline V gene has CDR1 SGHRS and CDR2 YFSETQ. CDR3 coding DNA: TGCGCCAGCAGCCCGGACGGACTTTCCTACAATGAGCAGTTCTTC. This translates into CASSPDGLSYNEQFF.

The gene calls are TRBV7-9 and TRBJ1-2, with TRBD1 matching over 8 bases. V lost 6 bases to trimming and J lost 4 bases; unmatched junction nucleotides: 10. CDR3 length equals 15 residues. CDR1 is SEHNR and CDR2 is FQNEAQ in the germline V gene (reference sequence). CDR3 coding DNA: TGTGCCAGCAGGGGTCCGGGACAGGTACTCTATGGCTACACCTTC. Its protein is CASRGPGQVLYGYTF.

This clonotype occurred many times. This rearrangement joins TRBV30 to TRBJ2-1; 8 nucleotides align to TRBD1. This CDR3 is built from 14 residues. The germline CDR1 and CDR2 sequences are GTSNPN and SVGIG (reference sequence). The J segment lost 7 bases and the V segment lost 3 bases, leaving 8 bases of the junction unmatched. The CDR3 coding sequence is TGTGCCTGGAGGGGGGGACAGGTGGCAAATGAGCAGTTCTTC. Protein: CAWRGGQVANEQFF. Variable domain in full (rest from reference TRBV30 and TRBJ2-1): SQTIHQWPATLVQPVGSPLSLECTVEGTSNPNLYWYRQAAGRGLQLLFYSVGIGQISSEVPQNLSASRPQDRQFILSSKKLLLSDSGFYLCAWRGGQVANEQFFGPGTRLTVL.

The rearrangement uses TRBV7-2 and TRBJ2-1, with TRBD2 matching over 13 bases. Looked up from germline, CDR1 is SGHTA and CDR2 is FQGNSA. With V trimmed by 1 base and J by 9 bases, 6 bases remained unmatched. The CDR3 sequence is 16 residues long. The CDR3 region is CASSLEGTSGILEQFF. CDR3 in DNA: TGTGCCAGCAGCTTAGAGGGGACTAGCGGGATACTTGAGCAGTTCTTC. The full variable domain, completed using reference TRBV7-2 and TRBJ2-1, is GAGVSQSPSNKVTEKGKDVELRCDPISGHTALYWYRQSLGQGLEFLIYFQGNSAPDKSGLPSDRFSAERTGGSVSTLTIQRTQQEDSAVYLCASSLEGTSGILEQFFGPGTRLTVL.

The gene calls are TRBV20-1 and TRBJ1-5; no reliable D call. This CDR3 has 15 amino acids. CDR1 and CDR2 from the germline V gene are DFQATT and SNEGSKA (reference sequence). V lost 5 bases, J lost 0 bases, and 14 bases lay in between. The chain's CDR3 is CSARQASHSNQPQHF. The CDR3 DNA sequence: TGCAGTGCTCGCCAGGCCAGTCATAGCAATCAGCCCCAGCATTTT.

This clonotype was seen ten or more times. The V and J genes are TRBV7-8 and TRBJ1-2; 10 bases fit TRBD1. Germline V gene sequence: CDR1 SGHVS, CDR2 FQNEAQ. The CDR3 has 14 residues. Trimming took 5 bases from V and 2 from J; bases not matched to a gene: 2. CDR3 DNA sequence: TGTGCCAGCAGCCCGGGACAGGGGAACTATGGCTACACCTTC. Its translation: CASSPGQGNYGYTF.

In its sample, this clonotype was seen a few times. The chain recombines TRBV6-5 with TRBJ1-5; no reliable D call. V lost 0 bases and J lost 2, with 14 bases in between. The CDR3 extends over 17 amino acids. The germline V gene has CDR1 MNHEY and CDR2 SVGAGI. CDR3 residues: CASSYSSIRAGNQPQHF. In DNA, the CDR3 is TGTGCCAGCAGTTACTCTTCGATAAGAGCGGGCAATCAGCCCCAGCATTTT.

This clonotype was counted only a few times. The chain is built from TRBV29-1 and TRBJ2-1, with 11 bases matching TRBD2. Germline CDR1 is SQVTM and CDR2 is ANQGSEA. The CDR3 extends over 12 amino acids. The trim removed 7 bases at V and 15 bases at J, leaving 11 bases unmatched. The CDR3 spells CSAGTSGSLVFF. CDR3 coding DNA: TGCAGCGCCGGGACTAGCGGATCCTTAGTGTTCTTC.

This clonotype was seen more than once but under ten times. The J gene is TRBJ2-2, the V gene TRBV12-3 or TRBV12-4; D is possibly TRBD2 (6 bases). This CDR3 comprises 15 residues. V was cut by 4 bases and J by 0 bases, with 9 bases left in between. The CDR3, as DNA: TGTGCCAGCAGTTCCGGAGGGGCGAACACCGGGGAGCTGTTTTTT. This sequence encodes CASSSGGANTGELFF.

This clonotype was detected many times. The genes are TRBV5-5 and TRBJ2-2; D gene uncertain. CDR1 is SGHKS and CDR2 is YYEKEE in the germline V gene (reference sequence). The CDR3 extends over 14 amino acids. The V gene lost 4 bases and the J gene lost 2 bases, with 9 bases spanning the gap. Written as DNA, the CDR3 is TGTGCCAGCAGCGCGCGGTTTAACACCGGGGAGCTGTTTTTT. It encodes CASSARFNTGELFF.

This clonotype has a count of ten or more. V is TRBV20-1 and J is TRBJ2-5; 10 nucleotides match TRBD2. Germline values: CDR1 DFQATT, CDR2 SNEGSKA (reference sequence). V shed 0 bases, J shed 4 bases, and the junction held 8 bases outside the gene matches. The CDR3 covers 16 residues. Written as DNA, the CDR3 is TGCAGTGCTAGAGATCCGCGAGCGGGAGGGCCAGAGACCCAGTACTTC. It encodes CSARDPRAGGPETQYF.

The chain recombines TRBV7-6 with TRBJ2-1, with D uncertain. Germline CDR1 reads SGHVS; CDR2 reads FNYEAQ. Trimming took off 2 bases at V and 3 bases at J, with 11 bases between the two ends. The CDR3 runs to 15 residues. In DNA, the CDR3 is TGTGCCAGCAGCTTAACGGGTGTGGTCTACAATGAGCAGTTCTTC. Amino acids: CASSLTGVVYNEQFF.

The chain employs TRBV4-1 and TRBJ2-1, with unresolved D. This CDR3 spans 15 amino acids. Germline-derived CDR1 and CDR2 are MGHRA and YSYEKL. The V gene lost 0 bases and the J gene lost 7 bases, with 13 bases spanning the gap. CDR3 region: CASSQDRRPANEQFF. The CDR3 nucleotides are TGCGCCAGCAGCCAAGATAGGCGCCCAGCTAATGAGCAGTTCTTC.

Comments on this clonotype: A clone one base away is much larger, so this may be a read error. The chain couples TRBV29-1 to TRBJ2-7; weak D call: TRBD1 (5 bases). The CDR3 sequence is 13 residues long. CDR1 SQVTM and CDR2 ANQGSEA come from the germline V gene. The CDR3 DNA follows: TGCACCGTTGATTCCGACAGATCCTACGAGCAGTACTTC. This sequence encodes CTVDSDRSYEQYF.

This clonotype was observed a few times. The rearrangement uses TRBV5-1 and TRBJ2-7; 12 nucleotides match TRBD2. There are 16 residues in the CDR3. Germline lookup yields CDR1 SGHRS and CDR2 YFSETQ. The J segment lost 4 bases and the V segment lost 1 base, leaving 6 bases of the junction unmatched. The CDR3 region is CASSLPTSGSRYEQYF. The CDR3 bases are TGCGCCAGCAGCTTGCCGACTAGCGGGAGTCGGTACGAGCAGTACTTC.

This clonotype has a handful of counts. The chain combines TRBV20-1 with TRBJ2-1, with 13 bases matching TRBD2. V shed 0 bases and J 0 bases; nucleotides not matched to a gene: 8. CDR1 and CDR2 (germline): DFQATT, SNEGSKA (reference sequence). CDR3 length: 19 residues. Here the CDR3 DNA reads TGCAGTGCTAGAGATCCTGGACTAGCGGGAGTGGCCTCCTACAATGAGCAGTTCTTC. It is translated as CSARDPGLAGVASYNEQFF.

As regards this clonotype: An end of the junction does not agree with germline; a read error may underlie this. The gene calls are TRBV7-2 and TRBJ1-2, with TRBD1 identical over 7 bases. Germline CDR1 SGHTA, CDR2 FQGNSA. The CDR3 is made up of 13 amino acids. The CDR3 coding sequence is TGTGCCAGCAGCCAGGGACAGACCTATGGCTACACTTTC. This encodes CASSQGQTYGYTF. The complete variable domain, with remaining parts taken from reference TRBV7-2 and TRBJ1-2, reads GAGVSQSPSNKVTEKGKDVELRCDPISGHTALYWYRQSLGQGLEFLIYFQGNSAPDKSGLPSDRFSAERTGGSVSTLTIQRTQQEDSAVYLCASSQGQTYGYTFGSGTRLTVV.

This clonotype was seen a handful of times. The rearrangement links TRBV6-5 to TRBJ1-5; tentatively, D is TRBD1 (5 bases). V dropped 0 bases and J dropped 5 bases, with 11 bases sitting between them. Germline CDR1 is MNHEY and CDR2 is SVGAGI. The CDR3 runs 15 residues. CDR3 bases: TGTGCCAGCAGTTACTCGGCTGGGACCGATCAGCCCCAGCATTTT. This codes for CASSYSAGTDQPQHF.

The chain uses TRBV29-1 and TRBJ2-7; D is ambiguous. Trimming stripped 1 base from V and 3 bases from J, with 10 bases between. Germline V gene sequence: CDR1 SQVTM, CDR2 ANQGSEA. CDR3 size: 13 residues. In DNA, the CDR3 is TGCAGCGTTGAAGCCGGAAAAATCTACGAGCAGTACTTC. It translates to CSVEAGKIYEQYF.

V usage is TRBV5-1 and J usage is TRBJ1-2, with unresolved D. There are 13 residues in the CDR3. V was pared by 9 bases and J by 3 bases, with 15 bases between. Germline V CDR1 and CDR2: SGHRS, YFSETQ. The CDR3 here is CATKGQADYGYTF. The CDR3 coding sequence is TGCGCCACCAAAGGGCAGGCTGACTATGGCTACACCTTC.

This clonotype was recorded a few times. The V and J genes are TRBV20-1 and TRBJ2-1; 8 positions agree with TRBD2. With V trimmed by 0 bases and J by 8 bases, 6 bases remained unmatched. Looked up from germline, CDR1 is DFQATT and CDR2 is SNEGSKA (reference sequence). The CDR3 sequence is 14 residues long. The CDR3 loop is CSAREGLGLDEQFF. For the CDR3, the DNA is TGCAGTGCTAGAGAGGGACTAGGTTTGGATGAGCAGTTCTTC.